Below, 8 T cell receptor beta chains from the same sample are listed, as sequenced in a study of OX40 agonist ivuxolimab in advanced cancers. TCRdb's copy holds only in-frame clones and misses some; the assay was immunoSEQ multiplex PCR. The sample includes some 76,000 clones, approximately 80% of them seen just once. The source material was CD4+ or CD8+ T cells sorted from blood, sampled in a trial of the OX40 agonist ivuxolimab. These receptors were taken from an adult with an advanced solid tumor such as melanoma, head and neck, liver or kidney cancer.

The V gene is TRBV6-5, the J gene TRBJ2-1; either TRBD1 or TRBD2 may supply D (5 bases each). This CDR3 is built from 14 residues. Germline CDR1 is MNHEY and CDR2 is SVGAGI. V lost 1 base and J 5 bases, leaving 9 bases between the germline ends. Written as DNA, the CDR3 is TGTGCCAGCAGTTACTGGGACGGTGACAATGAGCAGTTCTTC. Amino acid sequence: CASSYWDGDNEQFF.

The chain recombines TRBV30 with TRBJ1-5; no clear D. The CDR3 covers 15 residues. V was trimmed by 0 bases and J by 6 bases, leaving 15 bases between them. Germline V CDR1 and CDR2: GTSNPN, SVGIG (reference sequence). The CDR3 region is CAWSVKHLESQPQHF. The CDR3 bases are TGTGCCTGGAGTGTAAAACACCTTGAGAGTCAGCCCCAGCATTTT.

This sequence joins TRBV2 and TRBJ2-2; tentatively, D is TRBD2 (6 bases). This CDR3 spans 15 amino acids. Germline V gives CDR1 SNHLY, CDR2 FYNNEI. Trimming cost V 5 bases and J 4 bases, with 14 bases left between them. CDR3 nucleotide sequence: TGTGCCAGCAGTTATGGTCTAGCGTCCACCGGGGAGCTGTTTTTT. Translation: CASSYGLASTGELFF.

The chain has TRBV9 and TRBJ2-1, with unresolved D. The CDR3 runs to 16 residues. The V end was cut by 6 bases, the J end by 0 bases, with 16 bases between. Germline-derived CDR1 and CDR2 are SGDLS and YYNGEE. The CDR3 spells CASNSQRVSSYNEQFF. In nucleotides, the CDR3 is TGTGCCAGCAACTCCCAAAGGGTGAGCTCCTACAATGAGCAGTTCTTC.

The V and J genes are TRBV12-5 and TRBJ1-4, with D perhaps TRBD1 (6 bases). Germline CDR1 reads LGHNT; CDR2 reads FRNRAP. Trimming stripped 2 bases from V and 0 bases from J, with 25 bases between. This CDR3 is built from 21 residues. The CDR3 protein is CASGLSPPGQDPFSTNEKLFF. The CDR3 DNA follows: TGTGCTAGTGGTTTGTCACCTCCGGGACAAGACCCCTTTTCAACTAATGAAAAACTGTTTTTT. The entire variable domain, with the rest obtained from reference TRBV12-5 and TRBJ1-4, is as follows: DARVTQTPRHKVTEMGQEVTMRCQPILGHNTVFWYRQTMMQGLELLAYFRNRAPLDDSGMPKDRFSAEMPDATLATLKIQPSEPRDSAVYFCASGLSPPGQDPFSTNEKLFFGSGTQLSVL.

The chain carries TRBV7-8 and TRBJ2-3, with TRBD2 identical over 8 bases. Germline CDR1 reads SGHVS; CDR2 reads FQNEAQ. This CDR3 spans 16 amino acids. With V trimmed by 5 bases and J by 2 bases, 9 bases remained unmatched. The CDR3 here is CASSPLSSGVTDTQYF. In nucleotides, the CDR3 is TGTGCCAGCAGCCCCCTCAGTAGCGGGGTCACAGATACGCAGTATTTT.

The chain carries TRBV6-6 and TRBJ1-2; the D gene is possibly TRBD1 (5 bases). Germline-derived CDR1 and CDR2 are MNHNY and SVGAGI (reference sequence). The CDR3 runs to 14 residues. V was clipped by 0 bases and J by 2 bases, with 7 bases between them. CDR3 nucleotide sequence: TGTGCCAGCAGTTACTCAAAGGGGAACTATGGCTACACCTTC. It is translated as CASSYSKGNYGYTF.

This clone was picked up a small number of times. V and J are TRBV4-1 and TRBJ1-6; 7 bases map to TRBD1. This CDR3 has 14 amino acids. Per germline, CDR1 MGHRA and CDR2 YSYEKL. Losses at the gene ends were 1 base for V and 10 bases for J; bases not matched to a gene: 4. CDR3 amino acids: CASSQVRTGSPLHF. CDR3 coding DNA: TGCGCCAGCAGCCAAGTAAGGACAGGATCACCCCTCCACTTT.